The 17 T cell receptor beta chains given below trace back to one sample, sequenced in a study of T cell responses to AZD1222 COVID-19 vaccine. The data were produced by immunoSEQ multiplex PCR, yet TCRdb's version contains in-frame clones alone and is incomplete. In the table there are approximately 120,000 clones, less than 90% of which are singletons. The source material was peripheral blood, sampled on day 0 of AZD1222 vaccination. Every receptor here comes from an adult in good health.

The chain employs TRBV11-3 and TRBJ1-1; D not resolved. V dropped 3 bases and J dropped 3 bases, with 5 bases sitting between them. This CDR3 region has 12 residues. The germline CDR1 and CDR2 sequences are SGHNT and YENEEA. CDR3 sequence: CASSFRHTEAFF. CDR3 DNA: TGTGCCAGCAGCTTCCGGCACACTGAAGCTTTCTTT.

The J gene is TRBJ1-6, the V gene TRBV6-5; TRBD1 matches at 7 bases. Germline V gene lookup returns CDR1 MNHEY and CDR2 SVGAGI. CDR3 length: 14 amino acids. Trimming at V came to 7 bases and at J to 4 bases, leaving 4 bases not matched to a gene. The CDR3 region has the DNA TGTGCCAGCACCAGGGGGGAGTATAATTCACCCCTCCACTTT. Translated: CASTRGEYNSPLHF.

V is TRBV6-1 and J is TRBJ2-4; tentative D call: TRBD1 (6 bases). Between the trimmed V and J ends, which lost 0 bases and 0 bases, there was a span of 18 bases. There are 19 residues in the CDR3. Germline V gene sequence: CDR1 MNHNS, CDR2 SASEGT. This chain's CDR3 is CASSEAGRGLVLAKNIQYF. CDR3 sequence (DNA): TGTGCCAGCAGTGAAGCGGGCAGGGGCCTTGTTTTAGCCAAAAACATTCAGTACTTC.

J is TRBJ2-3 and V is TRBV28; 7 bases align to TRBD1. Trimming cost V 8 bases and J 2 bases; bases outside gene matches: 7. Germline CDR1 is MDHEN and CDR2 is SYDVKM. CDR3 length: 14 amino acids. CDR3 nucleotide sequence: TGTGCCAGCCTCCGGGACAGTTACACAGATACGCAGTATTTT. Its translation: CASLRDSYTDTQYF.

The chain carries TRBV6-5 and TRBJ2-7, with 9 nucleotides matching TRBD1. This CDR3 spans 13 amino acids. The ends lost 6 bases at V and 5 bases at J; junction bases unmatched: 5. Germline-derived CDR1 and CDR2 are MNHEY and SVGAGI. The CDR3, as DNA: TGTGCCAGCAGCCGAGGGGACAGGGACGAGCAGTACTTC. Protein sequence: CASSRGDRDEQYF.

A single count supports this clone. The chain recombines TRBV19 with TRBJ2-2; 8 bases line up with TRBD1. Germline CDR1 reads LNHDA; CDR2 reads SQIVND (reference sequence). CDR3 length: 16 amino acids. V shed 3 bases, J shed 5 bases, and the junction held 8 bases outside the gene matches. This CDR3 is CASSMGADRVTGELFF. CDR3 coding DNA: TGTGCCAGTAGTATGGGGGCGGACAGGGTGACCGGGGAGCTGTTTTTT.

V usage is TRBV19 and J usage is TRBJ1-4; no firm D call. Per germline, CDR1 LNHDA and CDR2 SQIVND (reference sequence). The V end was cut by 3 bases, the J end by 0 bases, with 8 bases between. This CDR3 contains 15 residues. CDR3 residues: CASSIQGTTNEKLFF. CDR3 DNA sequence: TGTGCCAGTAGTATTCAAGGAACAACTAATGAAAAACTGTTTTTT. Full variable domain (remainder filled in from reference TRBV19 and TRBJ1-4): DGGITQSPKYLFRKEGQNVTLSCEQNLNHDAMYWYRQDPGQGLRLIYYSQIVNDFQKGDIAEGYSVSREKKESFPLTVTSAQKNPTAFYLCASSIQGTTNEKLFFGSGTQLSVL.

This chain joins TRBV5-6 and TRBJ1-2, with 10 bases lining up with TRBD1. The CDR3 loop spans 13 amino acids. From germline, CDR1 is SGHDT and CDR2 YYEEEE. Trimming removed 4 bases from V and 8 bases from J; junction bases left unmatched: 5. The CDR3 DNA follows: TGTGCCAGCAGCAGGGACAGGGGAGACGGCTACACCTTC. It codes for CASSRDRGDGYTF.

This sequence joins TRBV19 and TRBJ1-2, with D possibly TRBD1 on 5 matching bases. This CDR3 has 14 amino acids. V was pared by 3 bases and J by 4 bases, with 12 bases between. Germline V CDR1 and CDR2: LNHDA, SQIVND (reference sequence). Here the CDR3 DNA reads TGTGCCAGTAGTATTGGGACGGCGACCTATGGCTACACCTTC. Amino acids: CASSIGTATYGYTF.

The CDR3 DNA follows: TGCGCCAGCAGCCGGGGACAGGGGTACACTGAAGCTTTCTTT. Translation: CASSRGQGYTEAFF. The chain recombines TRBV5-1 with TRBJ1-1; 10 nucleotides match TRBD1. Germline assignment: CDR1 SGHRS and CDR2 YFSETQ. The CDR3 runs 14 residues. J was trimmed by 3 bases and V by 4 bases; bases with no gene match: 3.

The V call is TRBV19, the J call TRBJ2-7, with 7 bases aligning to TRBD1. This CDR3 is built from 15 residues. The V and J ends lost 3 bases and 3 bases, in that order; junction bases with no gene match: 8. Per germline, CDR1 LNHDA and CDR2 SQIVND (reference sequence). CDR3 sequence (DNA): TGTGCCAGTAGTATTTCTGGACAGGCCATCTACGAGCAGTACTTC. This sequence encodes CASSISGQAIYEQYF. The full variable domain, rest sourced from reference TRBV19 and TRBJ2-7, is DGGITQSPKYLFRKEGQNVTLSCEQNLNHDAMYWYRQDPGQGLRLIYYSQIVNDFQKGDIAEGYSVSREKKESFPLTVTSAQKNPTAFYLCASSISGQAIYEQYFGPGTRLTVT.

V is TRBV10-3 and J is TRBJ1-1, with TRBD1 matching over 7 bases. The trim removed 6 bases at V and 0 bases at J, leaving 4 bases unmatched. Germline CDR1 ENHRY, CDR2 SYGVKD. The CDR3 extends over 14 amino acids. The CDR3 is CAIRAGTVNTEAFF. As DNA, the CDR3 is TGTGCCATCAGAGCCGGGACAGTGAACACTGAAGCTTTCTTT.

This clone was recorded once. This rearrangement joins TRBV28 to TRBJ1-2; D possibly corresponds to TRBD1 (6 bases). In germline, CDR1 is MDHEN, CDR2 SYDVKM. Trimming stripped 1 base from V and 8 bases from J, with 14 bases between. The CDR3 totals 14 residues. CDR3 residues: CASSLLVRGLGYTF. The CDR3 DNA is TGTGCCAGCAGTTTATTAGTTCGGGGGCTCGGCTACACCTTC.

In the case of this clone: The same CDR3 can be traced to other DNA sequences in this sample. The V and J genes are TRBV5-4 and TRBJ2-5, with 9 bases identical to TRBD1. The V segment lost 4 bases and the J segment 5 bases; nucleotides outside the gene matches: 6. This CDR3 has 14 amino acids. CDR1 is SGHNT, CDR2 YYREEE, per germline (reference sequence). CDR3 amino acids: CASSPQGAVETQYF. The CDR3, as DNA: TGTGCCAGCAGCCCACAGGGGGCGGTCGAGACCCAGTACTTC.

J is TRBJ2-4 and V is TRBV19, with 12 bases that match TRBD1. V was clipped by 6 bases and J by 7 bases; unmatched bases: 7. The CDR3 sequence is 15 residues long. Germline CDR1 LNHDA, CDR2 SQIVND (reference sequence). CDR3 protein: CASSPGQGARNIQYF. In DNA form, the CDR3 reads TGTGCCAGTAGCCCGGGACAGGGGGCGAGGAACATTCAGTACTTC.

This clone was picked up a small number of times. The chain employs TRBV7-7 and TRBJ2-5, with a tentative D call TRBD1 (7 bases). This CDR3 is built from 15 residues. Germline V CDR1 and CDR2: SSHAT, FNYEAQ (reference sequence). The ends were cut back, 5 bases at V and 1 base at J, with 14 bases in the middle. The CDR3 here is CASSHGRTGQETQYF. The CDR3 coding sequence is TGTGCCAGCAGCCATGGGAGGACAGGCCAAGAGACCCAGTACTTC.

This chain uses TRBV12-5 with TRBJ1-2, with D possibly TRBD1 on 6 matching bases. This CDR3 is built from 12 residues. The V gene lost 7 bases and the J gene lost 12 bases, with 18 bases spanning the gap. Germline loops: CDR1 LGHNT, CDR2 FRNRAP. The CDR3 loop reads CASDKGGHRHTF. The CDR3 bases are TGTGCTAGTGACAAAGGGGGACATAGACACACCTTC.